The source of this TCR beta chain is a study of T cells in Graves' hyperthyroidism and ophthalmopathy. CDR3 size: 15 residues. Germline V gene sequence: CDR1 WSHSY, CDR2 SAAADI. V was pared by 3 bases and J by 6 bases, with 15 bases between. The study left out patients who had uncontrolled infection, other autoimmune disease, pregnancy or lactation. From approximately 9.5 ml of fresh peripheral blood, PBMCs were isolated. RNA transcripts gave rise to amplified TCR beta CDR3 regions. With the HTBI primer set, the TCR CDR3 went through a first round of RT-PCR. TCRdb fed the multiplex PCR reads into MiXCR, producing one record per CDR3 protein. The table has 300,000 to 400,000 distinct CDR3 sequences, about 18% seen once.

The sequence came from a man between 18 and 29 years old with Graves' ophthalmopathy. Sequenced input: blood. The V call is TRBV10-2, the J call TRBJ1-5, with a tentative D call TRBD1 (6 bases). CDR3 DNA sequence: TGCGCCAGCAGTGAACGTTGGGGGGCGGGTCAGCCCCAGCATTTT. Its translation is CASSERWGAGQPQHF.